This T cell receptor (beta chain) was captured by sequencing in a study of shared clonotypes between healthy human individuals (TCRdb year 2020). Turning to the overall study: A couple of women and a few men aged 18 to 49 years were included in the cohort. For each donor, CD4 naive and CD4 memory were each run on three plates, CD8 naive on two plates, and CD8 memory on one plate. To estimate repertoire size and how much clonotype sharing occurs between individuals, the study deeply sequenced the blood TCR repertoires of five healthy adults. Different laboratories and diverse techniques were used to prepare libraries and sequence TCR repertoires, to increase sequencing depth and limit assay-specific biases. Leukapheresis yielded between about 0.94 and 9 billion PBMCs per donor. What the research found in general, with its limitations: Rarefaction of sorted-subset datasets indicated incomplete sequencing despite the large sequencing depth. About 4.5% of naive CD4, 3% to 3.5% of naive CD8, about 2.1% of memory CD4, and about 0.4% of memory CD8 clonotypes were shared across several donors. Estimated clonotype richness was generally larger for naive than for memory subsets. The small number of donors limited the genetic and exposure-history diversity represented. Higher generation probabilities were observed for clonotypes shared by all four sorted-subset donors than for non-shared clonotypes. Based on pairwise subsampling, the degree of clonotype sharing among donors was expected to be affected by sequencing depth. Sampling was restricted to blood, and TCR repertoires in tissues likely differ from the TCR repertoires found in blood.

V loses 5 bases at its end and J loses 3 bases; junction bases beyond the gene matches: 2. CDR1 and CDR2 are drawn from the germline V gene (reference sequence): MNHEY, SMNVEV. The CDR3 sequence holds 13 residues, the cysteine and phenylalanine included. Just CDR3 DNA is preserved here, 39 bases in frame from base 1. Of note for this clone: Its binding antigen is unknown. The input lacks base qualities; no much larger clone sits a single base away.

The donors were healthy, HIV-negative adults with no recently reported acute infections or vaccinations. Only Caucasian adults living in Nashville, Tennessee, USA were represented among the donors. Magnetic negative selection was used to enrich CD4+ T cells, after which naive cells were positively selected on CD45RA and the negative fraction became the memory subset. Blood was obtained by leukapheresis, after which PBMCs were separated by Ficoll-Histopaque density gradient centrifugation and cryopreserved in liquid nitrogen vapor phase. Analytical flow cytometry was used to check the purity and quantity of every magnetically sorted T cell population. Genomic DNA was isolated from every sorted fraction and measured by UV absorbance on a Nanodrop 2000c. Using the deep immunoSEQ assay, multiplex PCR amplified TCR CDR3 regions from genomic DNA. Extracted genomic DNA from each cell subset was distributed evenly across all wells of several immunoSEQ 96-well plates, and each plate was treated as a replicate. For sorted subsets, each replicate PCR was loaded with roughly 0.2 ug genomic DNA, equivalent to roughly 30,000 T cell genomes. Purified libraries were measured with a Qubit 3.0 fluorometer, size-checked on a Bioanalyzer 2100, and measured again with the KAPA Library Quantification kit. A separate single-read 150-cycle Illumina NextSeq 550 flow cell was used to sequence each immunoSEQ 96-well plate. Regarding the original processing steps: Because only junctional sequences without quality scores were contained in the immunoSEQ output, filtering matching that applied to full-length reads could not be performed. To assign V/J genes and CDR3, sequences were annotated using PyIR, a Python wrapper for IgBLAST v1.9, with IMGT germline references. Reads were removed for weak V/J assignments (E-value above 1e-6), missing CDR3, stop codons, out-of-frame junctions, or ambiguous translated residues. V3J clonotypes were defined as sequences sharing an identical inferred V gene, J gene, and CDR3 amino acid sequence. Percentage overlap between repertoires was calculated by dividing the number of shared unique clonotypes by the size of the smaller repertoire. Three approaches were used to assess repertoire richness: RTK rarefaction, the Chao1 estimator, and Recon v2.1 estimates of unobserved clonotypes. OLGA was used to compute generation probabilities for all TCRbeta clonotypes that the gDNA method yielded from several donors. This immuneACCESS table, as held by TCRdb, lists in-frame sequences with V and J called but not all clones. Of the missing ones, under half trace to an unresolved V gene in checked studies; the others have no known cause. D and trimming were read from the DNA, whereas the V and J calls and clone size are those reported in that table. The sample contains over 850,000 clones, 70% to 80% of them found a single time. 0.61% of the sample lies in the top ten.

The chain is encoded by TRBV27 joined to TRBJ2-3; the central 7 bases match TRBD1. This TCR was sampled from a man aged 18 to 35 in good health. Some clones in this sample may be carry-over from other donors' samples. Sequencing was done on a sample of memory CD4+ T cells from PBMCs. What the cell subset or site label conveys for this sample: CD45RA-negative fraction. CDR3 sequence: CASSRQGTDTQYF. The DNA reads TGTGCCAGCAGTCGACAGGGAACAGATACGCAGTATTTT.